The TCR beta chain described here comes from a study of cytomegalovirus exposure and HLA in healthy donors. The CDR3 runs 15 residues. V dropped 0 bases and J dropped 0 bases, with 8 bases sitting between them. The V gene's germline CDR1 is LGHNT and CDR2 FRNRAP. As for this clone: Its antigen remains unidentified.

Libraries were prepared by immunoSEQ multiplex PCR; TCRdb keeps only in-frame clonotypes and omits some of them. In the table there are some 240,000 clones, 83% of which are singletons. Study outcomes and limitations: About 150 TCR beta chains were listed as cytomegalovirus-associated. In the roughly 130 validation repertoires, a later analysis found that first-cohort TCR clusters tended to co-occur. Published work reported that the classifier diagnosed cytomegalovirus status with high specificity and sensitivity.

The approximately 120-subject validation cohort, separate from the 666-subject first cohort, included the donors. Sequenced input: PBMCs. This rearrangement joins TRBV12-5 to TRBJ1-1; D call uncertain. This receptor was obtained from a woman between 18 and 29 years old in good health and CMV-seronegative. This chain's CDR3 is CASGLVQFLNTEAFF. The CDR3 nucleotides are TGTGCTAGTGGTTTGGTACAGTTCCTGAACACTGAAGCTTTCTTT.